Following are 2 T cell receptor beta chains from one sample sequenced in a study of PD-1 blockade in classical Hodgkin lymphoma. Described time point: cycle 4 day 1 (C4D1), after five to seven weeks of nivolumab. All patients relapsed after autologous stem cell transplantation, and brentuximab vedotin exposure varied. Profiling relied on immunoSEQ multiplex PCR, and the TCRdb table lists in-frame clones only, not all of them. The sample lists roughly 86,000 clones, 83% occurring once. Sequencing used peripheral blood mononuclear cells (PBMCs), obtained before the fourth cycle of nivolumab. These receptors were obtained from a human donor with classical Hodgkin lymphoma.

The V call is TRBV9, the J call TRBJ2-4; 9 bases line up with TRBD2. V lost 3 bases to trimming and J lost 0 bases; unmatched junction nucleotides: 4. From germline, CDR1 is SGDLS and CDR2 YYNGEE. The length of the CDR3 is 16 residues. The CDR3: CASSASGTLAKNIQYF. The CDR3 DNA follows: TGTGCCAGCAGCGCTAGCGGGACGCTAGCCAAAAACATTCAGTACTTC.

The rearrangement links TRBV7-9 to TRBJ1-2, with unresolved D. The V gene's germline CDR1 is SEHNR and CDR2 FQNEAQ (reference sequence). The CDR3 is 15 amino acids. Trimming removed 5 bases from V and 1 base from J, with 14 bases in between. The CDR3 loop is CASSHLRTLNYGYTF. DNA of the CDR3: TGTGCCAGCAGCCATCTGAGGACCCTTAACTATGGCTACACCTTC.